This TCR beta chain was captured by sequencing in a study of CD8+ T cells in alopecia areata. Extracted from the samples, RNA was reverse transcribed into cDNA to serve as the sequencing template. Assay used: immunoSEQ multiplex PCR; TCRdb lists only in-frame clones, some missing. The sample contains 85,000 to 110,000 clones, roughly 50% of which appear only once. The CDR3 consists of 14 residues. The trim removed 5 bases at V and 2 bases at J, leaving 3 bases unmatched. The V gene's germline CDR1 is SGHTA and CDR2 FQGNSA. The sample was CD4+ T cells sorted from blood. The chain carries TRBV7-2 and TRBJ2-3, with 8 bases fitting TRBD2. This clonotype was sampled from a human donor in good health. The DNA of the CDR3 is TGTGCCAGCAGCATGGGACTAGTCACAGATACGCAGTATTTT. Translation gives CASSMGLVTDTQYF.